This is a list of T cell receptor beta chains from one sample in a study of T-cell reconstitution after alpha-beta-depleted transplantation in children. TCRdb processed the PCR reads anew with MiXCR; each CDR3 protein has one entry. Of about 980,000 distinct CDR3 sequences listed, about 29% are singletons. The starting material was PBMCs, mostly from graft donor cells, obtained 360 days after TCRalphabeta/CD19-depleted stem cell transplant. All receptors come from a boy younger than two who had a stem cell transplant for SCID, so the T cells may come from the graft donor. Both conserved end residues are part of each CDR3. The D gene is left open where the match is weak. Clone size is given for some rows only: seen once, a few or many times, or a class if the clone is expanded.

cdr3_nt	cdr3_aa	j_call	v_call	clone_size	d_call
TGTGCCAGCAGCGTAGGTAAAGGGGCGGAGACCCAGTACTTC	CASSVGKGAETQYF	TRBJ2-5	TRBV9	-	-
TGTGCCAGCAGTCGAGTTACAGGTTTTCGTAACTATGGCTACACCTTC	CASSRVTGFRNYGYTF	TRBJ1-2	TRBV12-3/TRBV12-4	once	-
TGTGCCAGCAGTCGACCACCACGGGGTAGTGAGCAGTTCTTC	CASSRPPRGSEQFF	TRBJ2-1	TRBV6-1	-	-
TGTGCCAGCAGTCCCCTGGTTCGTCCGGCCGAGCAGTACTTC	CASSPLVRPAEQYF	TRBJ2-7	TRBV2	few	-
TGTGCCAGCAGCGAATCGACAGGGCGGGCCGGGGAGCTGTTTTTT	CASSESTGRAGELFF	TRBJ2-2	TRBV12-3/TRBV12-4	-	TRBD1
TGTGCCAGCAGCTTATGGGACAGGGGAGGATACGAGCAGTACTTC	CASSLWDRGGYEQYF	TRBJ2-7	TRBV7-8	few	TRBD1
TGTGCCAGTAGTGTCTCGACAGGGTTTACTGAAGCTTTCTTT	CASSVSTGFTEAFF	TRBJ1-1	TRBV19	few	TRBD1
TGCAGTGCTAGAGACGGGACGTTCGGAAACACCATATATTTT	CSARDGTFGNTIYF	TRBJ1-3	TRBV20-1	-	-
TGCAGCGCCGGAGGGCCTGACTCCTACAATGAGCAGTTCTTC	CSAGGPDSYNEQFF	TRBJ2-1	TRBV29-1	many	-
TGTGCCAGCAGTTTCTCGGACATGTCCTACGAGCAGTACTTC	CASSFSDMSYEQYF	TRBJ2-7	TRBV28	-	-
TGTGCCAGCAGCCCTTGGACTAGCGGGGCAACCTACGAGCAGTACTTC	CASSPWTSGATYEQYF	TRBJ2-7	TRBV7-9	-	TRBD2
TGTGCCAGCAGCTTGGCCCCACAGAACAATGAGCAGTTCTTC	CASSLAPQNNEQFF	TRBJ2-1	TRBV5-4	-	-
TGTGCCACCAGTGAGCCGGTCAGGGGCGGCTGGGAGACCCAGTACTTC	CATSEPVRGGWETQYF	TRBJ2-5	TRBV24-1	few	-
TGTGCCATCAGTGCACCTAGCGGGGGGCTACAAGAGACCCAGTACTTC	CAISAPSGGLQETQYF	TRBJ2-5	TRBV10-3	few	TRBD2
TGTGCCAGCAGCCCCTGGCGGGGTTCGAGGACCCAGTACTTC	CASSPWRGSRTQYF	TRBJ2-5	TRBV28	-	-
TGCGCCAGCAGCCAGGCTCCCGGGACAGCCTCCTACGAGCAGTACTTC	CASSQAPGTASYEQYF	TRBJ2-7	TRBV4-3	-	TRBD1
TGCAGTGCTAGAAGGGGACAGGGAACTGGAAACACCATATATTTT	CSARRGQGTGNTIYF	TRBJ1-3	TRBV20-1	many	TRBD1
TGCAGTGCGCGTGTGCCGCGGGACATCTCCTACGAGCAGTACTTC	CSARVPRDISYEQYF	TRBJ2-7	TRBV20-1	few	-
TGTGCCAGCAGCCTGCCGGGGGCTAATGAAAAACTGTTTTTT	CASSLPGANEKLFF	TRBJ1-4	TRBV5-5	-	-
TGTGCCAGCAGTTTGCCCCCGTCGTACCAAGAGACCCAGTACTTC	CASSLPPSYQETQYF	TRBJ2-5	TRBV12-3/TRBV12-4	few	-
TGCGCCAGCAGCTCGACCCTAGCGGGGGGTTTCACAGATACGCAGTATTTT	CASSSTLAGGFTDTQYF	TRBJ2-3	TRBV5-1	few	TRBD2
TGTGCCAGCAGTGAATTTGGTAGAAGGCAGGGGGGTTGGGAGACCCAGTACTTC	CASSEFGRRQGGWETQYF	TRBJ2-5	TRBV2	-	-
TGCAGTGCTAGTGGGACAGGGAGGCCACCCTATGGCTACACCTTC	CSASGTGRPPYGYTF	TRBJ1-2	TRBV20-1	-	TRBD1
TGTGCCAGCAGTTTAAAAGGAATTCTGTCTCGGCTGTTTTTT	CASSLKGILSRLFF	TRBJ2-2	TRBV27	few	-
TGTGCCAGCAGTGCGACAGGGTACGAGCAGTACTTC	CASSATGYEQYF	TRBJ2-7	TRBV27	many	TRBD1
TGTGCCAGCAGTGCGGGGGACAGGGGGAAGACAGAGACCCAGTACTTC	CASSAGDRGKTETQYF	TRBJ2-5	TRBV12-3/TRBV12-4	-	TRBD1
TGCGCCAGCAGCTTGGGGGATAGGACAGGGGGCTCTGGGGCCAACGTCCTGACTTTC	CASSLGDRTGGSGANVLTF	TRBJ2-6	TRBV5-1	few	TRBD1
TGTGCCAGCAGCTTGGACACCCTTCAGGACACCATATATTTT	CASSLDTLQDTIYF	TRBJ1-3	TRBV5-5	-	-
TGTGCCAGCAGTTACTTGGAGGGGGCGACAGGGCGTGGCGGCTACACCTTC	CASSYLEGATGRGGYTF	TRBJ1-2	TRBV6-5	-	TRBD1
TGTGCCAGCACCTTAAGCGCGACAGGGGTTCCTGAAGCTTTCTTT	CASTLSATGVPEAFF	TRBJ1-1	TRBV28	few	TRBD1
TGTGCCAGCAGTGCTCAGAGGAGCTCCTACGAGCAGTACTTC	CASSAQRSSYEQYF	TRBJ2-7	TRBV25-1	few	-
TGCAGTGCTAGGGCTAGCGGCCTTGGCACGCAGTATTTT	CSARASGLGTQYF	TRBJ2-3	TRBV20-1	-	TRBD2
TGTGCCAGCCGATTGACAGATACGCAGTATTTT	CASRLTDTQYF	TRBJ2-3	TRBV2	many	-
TGTGCCAGCAGAATGGGGCGGATGAACACTGAAGCTTTCTTT	CASRMGRMNTEAFF	TRBJ1-1	TRBV5-5	once	-
TGTGCCAGCAGTACCCGGACGGGGGCCTACTCCTACGAGCAGTACTTC	CASSTRTGAYSYEQYF	TRBJ2-7	TRBV27	few	-
TGTGCCAGCAGCGTTAGGTTGGGTGGGAGCACAGATACGCAGTATTTT	CASSVRLGGSTDTQYF	TRBJ2-3	TRBV6-1	few	-